The T cell receptor beta chain under discussion was sequenced for a study of monozygotic twins with inflammatory bowel disease. Findings and caveats of the study: The inverse Simpson measure of TCRbeta diversity was lower in IBD patients than in healthy co-twins. A single strong clonotype or signal linked to IBD was not supported.

Germline V gives CDR1 SGDLS, CDR2 YYNGEE. The CDR3 consists of 15 residues. Eight distinct reactions (per sample) were used to make the cDNA. The UMIs carried a 6-nucleotide sample barcode, and they were added by template switching. TCRdb reanalyzed the 5' RACE reads and collapses them to one entry per CDR3 protein, without DNA. The sample spans about 380,000 distinct CDR3 sequences; the ten largest clones claim 2.5% to 3%. As for this clonotype: Its matching antigen is unknown.

V is TRBV9 and J is TRBJ1-2. The sample was blood. The TCR sequence derives from a human donor with ulcerative colitis or Crohn's disease, or a healthy co-twin of an affected twin (not recorded which). The CDR3 reads CASSGPDSGRLGYTF.